The present T cell receptor (beta chain) was sequenced within a study of cytomegalovirus exposure and HLA in healthy donors. Study-level background: Early on, a data release was issued that held some 91 million unique TCRs from HLA-typed donors. Findings and limits, study-wide: The study recorded 164 TCR beta chains that were cytomegalovirus-associated. There was a cluster of highly shared sequence variants that was likely a sequencing artifact.

The CDR3 contains 14 residues. Germline V CDR1 and CDR2: MNHEY, SVGAGI. V lost 6 bases, J lost 3 bases, and 7 bases stayed unmatched. As regards this clone: Its antigen remains unknown.

The PCR contained 60 Vbeta and 13 Jbeta primers. Original handling: Roughly 11 million shared chains were among the approximately 87 million unique TCR beta chains that a later analysis counted. Repertoires were generated with immunoSEQ multiplex PCR, while TCRdb's copy carries only in-frame clones and drops some. V, J and clone size are taken as reported in that table, and D and trimming were inferred from the DNA itself. The repertoire has fewer than 90,000 clones, 76% of them found once; the top ten carry 1.4%. The clonotype originates from a male donor in good health and CMV-seronegative. The chain couples TRBV6-5 to TRBJ2-7; the match to TRBD1 covers 8 bases. Sequenced: PBMCs. CDR3 coding DNA: TGTGCCAGCAGGCGCCCGGGACAGGTCTACGAGCAGTACTTC. It encodes CASRRPGQVYEQYF.